This entry features one T cell receptor (beta chain) sequence. The J segment lost 2 bases and the V segment lost 6 bases, leaving 2 bases of the junction unmatched. CDR3 length equals 13 residues. CDR1 and CDR2 (germline): MNHEY, SMNVEV (reference sequence). The source of the sample is a study of blood T cell repertoires in COVID-19. Authors' methods: Amplified reference gene primers provided the basis for estimating nucleated cell counts. Sequencing used immunoSEQ multiplex PCR; TCRdb keeps in-frame clones, though not all of them. The V and J calls and clone size were taken over from that table, and D and trimming were inferred from the DNA. The profile shows fewer than 150,000 clones, almost 90% of them singletons.

The clonotype was recovered from a man aged 50-59 years with active or convalescent COVID-19. The sequenced sample was peripheral blood. The chain couples TRBV27 to TRBJ2-7; 9 positions agree with TRBD2. This CDR3 is CASRAGGPYEQYF. The DNA for the CDR3 is TGTGCCAGCAGGGCGGGAGGGCCCTACGAGCAGTACTTC.